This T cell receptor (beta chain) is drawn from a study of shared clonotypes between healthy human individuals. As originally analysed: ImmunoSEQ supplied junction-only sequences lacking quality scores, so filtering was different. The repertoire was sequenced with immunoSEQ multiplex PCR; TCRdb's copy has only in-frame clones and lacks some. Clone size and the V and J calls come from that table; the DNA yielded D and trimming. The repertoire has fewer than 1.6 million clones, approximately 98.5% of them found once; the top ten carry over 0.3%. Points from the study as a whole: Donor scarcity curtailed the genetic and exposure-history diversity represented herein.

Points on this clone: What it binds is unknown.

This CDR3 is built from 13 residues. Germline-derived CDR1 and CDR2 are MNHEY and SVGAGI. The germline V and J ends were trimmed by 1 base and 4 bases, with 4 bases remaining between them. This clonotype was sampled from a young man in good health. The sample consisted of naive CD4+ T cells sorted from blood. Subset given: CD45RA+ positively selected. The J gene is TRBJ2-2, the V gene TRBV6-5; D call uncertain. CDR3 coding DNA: TGTGCCAGCAGTTACTGGTCCACCGGGGAGCTGTTTTTT. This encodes CASSYWSTGELFF.